The following is a TCR beta chain sequence with its context. Its target antigen remains unknown. Within one base of it there is no much larger clone, and no base qualities were kept. Each collaborating institution followed its own protocols to collect whole blood in K2EDTA tubes. Collaborator samples were shipped for TCRbeta analysis as frozen whole blood, isolated PBMCs, or DNA extracted from either sample type. As encoded in the germline V gene, CDR1 is SGHVS while CDR2 is FNYEAQ. The CDR3 spans 20 residues, from the cysteine through the phenylalanine. Here the CDR3 DNA is all that survives: 60 bases in frame from base 1. Here V drops 4 bases and J drops 0 bases, and the junction holds 15 bases not matched to any gene. The data derive from a study of blood T cell repertoires in COVID-19 (dated by TCRdb to 2018 to 2021). Study-wide context: Samples from collaborators originated in the United States, Italy and Spain and spanned both the acute and convalescent phases of COVID-19. The material from the prospective study consisted of cDNA or gDNA derived from T cells, B-cell-depleted T cells, or PBMCs. The dataset comprised deeply sampled blood TCRbeta repertoires from subjects exposed to, actively infected with, or recovered from COVID-19. The repertoires were released in a freely available public database intended as a resource for research on the immune response to SARS-CoV-2. The samples were drawn from two sources: the first 160 participants of the ongoing ImmuneRACE study, and 1,254 subjects contributed by 6 global collaborators. Nearly every sample came with metadata listing a de-identified subject ID, COVID-19 status, age in years and sex. HLA class I and class II types, where available, came from metadata supplied by the sample provider rather than from assay-based typing. Overall results and qualifications from the work: The amount of clinical and demographic metadata varied by source and participant and was provided uncurated.

TCRbeta CDR3 regions were amplified from genomic DNA using the immunoSEQ Assay, a bias-controlled multiplex PCR. The authors' pipeline ran thus. Nucleated cell counts per sample were estimated from amplification of reference gene primers within the assay. Sequence reads were collapsed and filtered to measure the absolute abundance of every unique TCRbeta CDR3 rearrangement. For each sample, productive Simpson clonality was calculated by taking the square root of Simpson's diversity index across productive rearrangements. Sourced from immuneACCESS, this table was stored by TCRdb with only in-frame sequences that have V and J called. A share of the clones is absent; for the studies checked, an unresolved V gene accounts for under half, and the remainder has no known explanation. The V and J calls and clone size were taken over from that table, and D and trimming were inferred from the DNA. This sample gives about 140,000 clones in total; 65% to 80% of them show up just once. The ten top clones hold approximately 16% of the sample.

The sequenced sample was peripheral blood. Recombination connected TRBV7-6 to TRBJ2-1, with TRBD2 matching 10 junction bases. The receptor was derived from a man aged 45-65 years with acute or convalescent COVID-19. In nucleotides, the sequence is TGTGCCAGCAGCTCTGGCAGCGGGGGGGTCTTTCTGAGCTCCTACAATGAGCAGTTCTTC. Its protein reads: CASSSGSGGVFLSSYNEQFF.